This T cell receptor beta chain originates from a study of T cells in Graves' hyperthyroidism and ophthalmopathy. Findings of the study overall: Clonotypes that were expanded in thyroid above 0.001 mostly appeared in blood too.

Patients showing uncontrolled infection, other autoimmune disease, pregnancy or lactation were ineligible. Each diagnosis was grounded in clinical symptoms, serum thyroxine and TRAb, thyroid ultrasound, and orbital computed tomography. Fresh peripheral blood, about 10 ml of it, supplied the PBMCs. This clonotype was detected a few times. The antigen remains undetermined. Authors of the study amplified TCR beta CDR3 regions from RNA transcripts. The HTBI set primed first-round TCR CDR3 RT-PCR. TCRdb used MiXCR to reprocess the multiplex PCR reads, holding one entry per CDR3 protein. The sample has approximately 330,000 distinct CDR3 sequences, around 15% seen once. CDR3 length equals 15 residues. CDR1 and CDR2 (germline): MGHRA, YSYEKL. Trimming removed 0 bases from V and 10 bases from J, with 13 bases in between.

Specimen: blood. V gene TRBV4-1 combines with J gene TRBJ1-6; possibly TRBD1 for D (6 bases). The sequence was collected from a woman in her 40s with Graves' ophthalmopathy. This CDR3 is CASSQDQGKGSPLHF. CDR3 DNA: TGCGCCAGCAGCCAAGATCAGGGGAAAGGATCACCCCTCCACTTT.